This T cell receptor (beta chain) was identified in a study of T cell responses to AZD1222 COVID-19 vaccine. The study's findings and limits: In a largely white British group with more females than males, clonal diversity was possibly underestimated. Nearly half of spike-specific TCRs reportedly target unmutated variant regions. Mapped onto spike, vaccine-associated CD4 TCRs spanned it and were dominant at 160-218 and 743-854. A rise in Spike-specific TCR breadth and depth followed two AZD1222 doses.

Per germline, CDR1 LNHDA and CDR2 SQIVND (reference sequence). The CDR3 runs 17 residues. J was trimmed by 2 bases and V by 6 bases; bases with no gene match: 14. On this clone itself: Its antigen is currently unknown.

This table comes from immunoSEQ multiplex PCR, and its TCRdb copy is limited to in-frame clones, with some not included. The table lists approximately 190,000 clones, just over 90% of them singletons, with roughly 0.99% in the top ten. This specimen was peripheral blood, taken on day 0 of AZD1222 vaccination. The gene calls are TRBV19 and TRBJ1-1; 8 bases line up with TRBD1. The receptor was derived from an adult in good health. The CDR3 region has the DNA TGTGCCAGTAGAAACGGAGGCAGGGGGCTTTCCAACACTGAAGCTTTCTTT. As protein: CASRNGGRGLSNTEAFF.